The entry below gives a single T cell receptor (beta chain) sequence along with its context. In the original workflow: How many nucleated cells were present was estimated from reference gene primer amplification. The assay was immunoSEQ multiplex PCR, and TCRdb's table has in-frame clones only and misses some. That table gives V, J and clone size, and the DNA gave D and trimming. Of 90,000 to 100,000 clones listed, 80% to 90% are singletons. This sample is drawn from a study of blood T cell repertoires in COVID-19. Losses at the gene ends were 6 bases for V and 6 bases for J; bases not matched to a gene: 10. This CDR3 spans 14 amino acids. Germline-derived CDR1 and CDR2 are LNHDA and SQIVND (reference sequence).

J is TRBJ2-7 and V is TRBV19; 8 bases are shared with TRBD1. The sequenced sample consisted of peripheral blood. The TCR sequence derives from an elderly man with acute or convalescent COVID-19. The DNA of the CDR3 is TGTGCCAGTAGCCTTCGGACAGGGTGGTTCGAGCAGTACTTC. This codes for CASSLRTGWFEQYF.